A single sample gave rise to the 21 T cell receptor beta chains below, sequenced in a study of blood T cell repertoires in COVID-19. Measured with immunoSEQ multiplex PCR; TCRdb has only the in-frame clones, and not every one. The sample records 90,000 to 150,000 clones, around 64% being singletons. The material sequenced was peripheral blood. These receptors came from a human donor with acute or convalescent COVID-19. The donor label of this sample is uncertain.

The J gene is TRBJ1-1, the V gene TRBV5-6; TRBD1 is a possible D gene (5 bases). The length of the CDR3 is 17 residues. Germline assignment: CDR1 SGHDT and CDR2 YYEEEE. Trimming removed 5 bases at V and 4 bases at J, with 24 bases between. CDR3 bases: TGTGCCAGCAGTGTAAGGACACTGGAACGATTTGGCACTGAAGCTTTCTTT. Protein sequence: CASSVRTLERFGTEAFF.

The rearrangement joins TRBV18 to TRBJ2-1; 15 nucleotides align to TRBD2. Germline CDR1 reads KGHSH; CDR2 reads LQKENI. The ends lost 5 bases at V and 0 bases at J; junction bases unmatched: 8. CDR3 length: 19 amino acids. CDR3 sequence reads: CASSFWTSGGAPSYNEQFF. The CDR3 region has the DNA TGTGCCAGCTCATTCTGGACTAGCGGGGGGGCCCCCTCCTACAATGAGCAGTTCTTC. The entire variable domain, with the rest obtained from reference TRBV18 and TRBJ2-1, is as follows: NAGVMQNPRHLVRRRGQEARLRCSPMKGHSHVYWYRQLPEEGLKFMVYLQKENIIDESGMPKERFSAEFPKEGPSILRIQQVVRGDSAAYFCASSFWTSGGAPSYNEQFFGPGTRLTVL.

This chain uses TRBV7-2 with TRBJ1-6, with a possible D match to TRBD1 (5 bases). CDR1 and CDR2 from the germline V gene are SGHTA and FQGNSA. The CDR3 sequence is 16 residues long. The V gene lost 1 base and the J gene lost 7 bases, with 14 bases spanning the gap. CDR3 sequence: CASSLGSGTQNSPLHF. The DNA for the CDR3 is TGTGCCAGCAGCTTAGGTTCCGGGACTCAAAATTCACCCCTCCACTTT.

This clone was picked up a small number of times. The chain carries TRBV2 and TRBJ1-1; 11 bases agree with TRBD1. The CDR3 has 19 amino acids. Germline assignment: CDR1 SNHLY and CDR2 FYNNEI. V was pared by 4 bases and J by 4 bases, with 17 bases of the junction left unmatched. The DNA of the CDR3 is TGTGCCAGCAGTGCCGCCGGGACAGGGGGAAAGTATTGGAGCACTGAAGCTTTCTTT. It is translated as CASSAAGTGGKYWSTEAFF.

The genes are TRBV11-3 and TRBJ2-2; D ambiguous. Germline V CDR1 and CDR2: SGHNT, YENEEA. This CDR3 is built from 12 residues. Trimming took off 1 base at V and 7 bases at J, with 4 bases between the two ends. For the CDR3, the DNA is TGTGCCAGCAGCTTAGCTGTCGGGGAGCTGTTTTTT. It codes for CASSLAVGELFF.

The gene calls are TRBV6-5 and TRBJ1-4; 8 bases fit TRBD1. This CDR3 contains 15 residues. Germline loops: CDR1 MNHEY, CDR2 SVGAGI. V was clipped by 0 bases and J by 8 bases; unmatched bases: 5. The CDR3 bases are TGTGCCAGCAGTTACTCGCAGGGGGCGGGGGAAAAACTGTTTTTT. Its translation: CASSYSQGAGEKLFF.

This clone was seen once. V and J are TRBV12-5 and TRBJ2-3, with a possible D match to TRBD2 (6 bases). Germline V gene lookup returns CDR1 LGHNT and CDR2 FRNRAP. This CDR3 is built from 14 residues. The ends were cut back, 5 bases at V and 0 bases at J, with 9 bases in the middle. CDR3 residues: CASGATSSTDTQYF. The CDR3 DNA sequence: TGTGCTAGTGGTGCGACTAGTAGCACAGATACGCAGTATTTT.

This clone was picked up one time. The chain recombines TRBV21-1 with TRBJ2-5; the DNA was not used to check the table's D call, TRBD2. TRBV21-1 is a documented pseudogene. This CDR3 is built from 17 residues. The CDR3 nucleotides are TGTGCCAGCAGCAAAGTGTGGGTCGGGGGACTAGCGGAGACCCAGTACTTC. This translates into CASSKVWVGGLAETQYF.

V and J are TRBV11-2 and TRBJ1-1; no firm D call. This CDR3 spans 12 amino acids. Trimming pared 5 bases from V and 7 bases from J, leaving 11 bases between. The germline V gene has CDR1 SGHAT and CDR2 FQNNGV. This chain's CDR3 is CASSPGWVEAFF. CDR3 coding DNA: TGTGCCAGCAGCCCCGGGTGGGTTGAAGCTTTCTTT. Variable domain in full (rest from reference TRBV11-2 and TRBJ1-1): EAGVAQSPRYKIIEKRQSVAFWCNPISGHATLYWYQQILGQGPKLLIQFQNNGVVDDSQLPKDRFSAERLKGVDSTLKIQPAKLEDSAVYLCASSPGWVEAFFGQGTRLTVV.

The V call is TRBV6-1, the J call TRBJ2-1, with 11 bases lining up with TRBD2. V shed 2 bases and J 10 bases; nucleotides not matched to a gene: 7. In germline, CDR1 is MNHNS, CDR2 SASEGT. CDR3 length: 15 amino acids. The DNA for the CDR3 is TGTGCCAGCAGTGAATTTAGCGGGGGGGCCAGAGAGCAGTTCTTC. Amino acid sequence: CASSEFSGGAREQFF.

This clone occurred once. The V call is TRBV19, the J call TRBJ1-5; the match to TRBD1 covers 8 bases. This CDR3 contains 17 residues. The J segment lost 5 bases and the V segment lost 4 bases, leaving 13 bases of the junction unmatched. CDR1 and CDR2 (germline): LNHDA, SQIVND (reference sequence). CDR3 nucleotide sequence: TGTGCCAGTAGTAAGGGGCGTGGACAGGGCCCCCATCAGCCCCAGCATTTT. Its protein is CASSKGRGQGPHQPQHF.

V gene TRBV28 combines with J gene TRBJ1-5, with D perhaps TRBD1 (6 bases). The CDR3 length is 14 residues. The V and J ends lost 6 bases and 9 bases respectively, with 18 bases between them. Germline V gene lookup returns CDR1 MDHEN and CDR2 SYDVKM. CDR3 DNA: TGTGCCAGCAGCCTTCTGGGGGGGGCACGGCCCCAGCATTTT. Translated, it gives CASSLLGGARPQHF.

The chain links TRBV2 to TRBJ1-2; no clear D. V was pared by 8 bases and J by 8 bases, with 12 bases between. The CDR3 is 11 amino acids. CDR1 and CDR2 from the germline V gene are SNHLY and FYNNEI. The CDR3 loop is CASLSITGYTF. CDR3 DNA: TGTGCCAGCCTTTCTATTACCGGCTACACCTTC.

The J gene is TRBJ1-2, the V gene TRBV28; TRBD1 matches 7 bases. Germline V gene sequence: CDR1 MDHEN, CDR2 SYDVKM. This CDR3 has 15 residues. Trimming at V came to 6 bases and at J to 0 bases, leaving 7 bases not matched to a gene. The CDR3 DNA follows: TGTGCCAGCAGGGACTTGGGACAGACTAACTATGGCTACACCTTC. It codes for CASRDLGQTNYGYTF.

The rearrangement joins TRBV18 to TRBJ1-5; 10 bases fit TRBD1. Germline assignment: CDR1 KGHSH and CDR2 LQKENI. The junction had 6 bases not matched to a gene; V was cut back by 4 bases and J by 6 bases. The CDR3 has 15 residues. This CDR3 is CASSLTGGAGQPQHF. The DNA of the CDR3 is TGTGCCAGCTCACTGACAGGGGGCGCGGGTCAGCCCCAGCATTTT.

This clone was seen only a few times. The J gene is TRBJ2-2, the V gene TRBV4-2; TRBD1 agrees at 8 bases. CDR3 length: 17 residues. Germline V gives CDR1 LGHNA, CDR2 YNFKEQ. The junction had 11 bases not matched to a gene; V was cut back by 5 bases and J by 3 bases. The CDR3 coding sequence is TGTGCCAGCAGCTGGCTCGGGACAGGCAGTCACACCGGGGAGCTGTTTTTT. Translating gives CASSWLGTGSHTGELFF.

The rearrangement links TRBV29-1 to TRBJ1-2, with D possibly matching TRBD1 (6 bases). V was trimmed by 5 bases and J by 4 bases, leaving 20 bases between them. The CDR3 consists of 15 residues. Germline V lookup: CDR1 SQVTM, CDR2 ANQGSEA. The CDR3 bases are TGCAGCGTTACGAGAACGGGGGGGCTTGGCTATGGCTACACCTTC. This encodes CSVTRTGGLGYGYTF.

CDR3 DNA: TGTGCCAGCATCATACCTGCCCCGGGACAGTCCTACGAGCAGTACTTC. Translating gives CASIIPAPGQSYEQYF. This rearrangement joins TRBV2 to TRBJ2-7, with 7 bases lining up with TRBD1. The ends lost 7 bases at V and 1 base at J; junction bases unmatched: 13. Looked up from germline, CDR1 is SNHLY and CDR2 is FYNNEI. The CDR3 extends over 16 amino acids.

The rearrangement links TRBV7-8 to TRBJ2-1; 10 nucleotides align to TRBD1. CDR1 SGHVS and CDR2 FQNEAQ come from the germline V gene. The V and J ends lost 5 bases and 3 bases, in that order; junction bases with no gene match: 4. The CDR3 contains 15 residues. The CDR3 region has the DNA TGTGCCAGCAGCCGGGACAGGGGAATCTACAATGAGCAGTTCTTC. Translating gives CASSRDRGIYNEQFF. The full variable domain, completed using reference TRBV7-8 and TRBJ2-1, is GAGVSQSPRYKVAKRGQDVALRCDPISGHVSLFWYQQALGQGPEFLTYFQNEAQLDKSGLPSDRFFAERPEGSVSTLKIQRTQQEDSAVYLCASSRDRGIYNEQFFGPGTRLTVL.

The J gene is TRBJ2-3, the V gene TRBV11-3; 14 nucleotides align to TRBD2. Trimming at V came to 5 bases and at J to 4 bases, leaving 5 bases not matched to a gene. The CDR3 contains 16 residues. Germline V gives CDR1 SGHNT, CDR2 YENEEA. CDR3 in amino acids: CASSSGTSGGADTQYF. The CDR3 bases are TGTGCCAGCAGCAGCGGGACTAGCGGGGGTGCAGATACGCAGTATTTT. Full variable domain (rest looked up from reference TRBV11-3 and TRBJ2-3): EAGVVQSPRYKIIEKKQPVAFWCNPISGHNTLYWYLQNLGQGPELLIRYENEEAVDDSQLPKDRFSAERLKGVDSTLKIQPAELGDSAVYLCASSSGTSGGADTQYFGPGTRLTVL.

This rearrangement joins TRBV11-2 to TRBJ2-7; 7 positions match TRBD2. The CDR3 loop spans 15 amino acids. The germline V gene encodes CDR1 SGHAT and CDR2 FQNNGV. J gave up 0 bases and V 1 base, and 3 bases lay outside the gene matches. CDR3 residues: CASSLGAGSSYEQYV. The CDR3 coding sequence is TGTGCCAGCAGCTTAGGAGCGGGGAGCTCCTACGAGCAGTACGTC.